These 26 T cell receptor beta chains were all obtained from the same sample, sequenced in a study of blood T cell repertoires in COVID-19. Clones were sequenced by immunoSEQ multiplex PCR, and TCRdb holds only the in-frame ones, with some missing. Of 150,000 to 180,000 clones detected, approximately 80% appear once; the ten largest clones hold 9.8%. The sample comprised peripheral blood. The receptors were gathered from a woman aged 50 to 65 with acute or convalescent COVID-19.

The CDR3 nucleotides are TGTGCCAGCAGTTTAGGGAGAGACTACGAGCAGTACTTC. The encoded protein is CASSLGRDYEQYF. J is TRBJ2-7 and V is TRBV12-3 or TRBV12-4; D gene unclear. The CDR3 runs 13 residues. Between the trimmed V and J ends, which lost 1 base and 3 bases, there was a span of 7 bases.

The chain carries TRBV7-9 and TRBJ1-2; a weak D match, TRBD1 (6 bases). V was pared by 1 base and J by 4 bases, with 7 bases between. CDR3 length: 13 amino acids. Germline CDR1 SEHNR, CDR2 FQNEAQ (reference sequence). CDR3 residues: CASSLEQGYGYTF. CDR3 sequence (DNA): TGTGCCAGCAGCTTAGAACAGGGCTATGGCTACACCTTC.

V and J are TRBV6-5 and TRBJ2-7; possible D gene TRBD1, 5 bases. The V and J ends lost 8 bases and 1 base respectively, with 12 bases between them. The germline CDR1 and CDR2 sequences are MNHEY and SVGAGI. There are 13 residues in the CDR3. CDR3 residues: CASGRQGSYEQYF. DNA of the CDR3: TGTGCCAGCGGACGGCAGGGTTCCTACGAGCAGTACTTC.

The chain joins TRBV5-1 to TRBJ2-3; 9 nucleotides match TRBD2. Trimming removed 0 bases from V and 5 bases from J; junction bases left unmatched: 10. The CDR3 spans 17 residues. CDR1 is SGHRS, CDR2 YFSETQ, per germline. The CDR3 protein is CASSLAAGGHLRDTQYF. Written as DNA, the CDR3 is TGCGCCAGCAGCTTGGCGGCGGGGGGGCACCTTAGAGATACGCAGTATTTT.

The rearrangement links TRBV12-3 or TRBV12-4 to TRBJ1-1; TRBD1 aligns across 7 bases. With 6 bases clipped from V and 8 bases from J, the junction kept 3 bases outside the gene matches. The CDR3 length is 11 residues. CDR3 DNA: TGTGCCAGCAGAACAGGGGCGGAAGCTTTCTTT. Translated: CASRTGAEAFF.

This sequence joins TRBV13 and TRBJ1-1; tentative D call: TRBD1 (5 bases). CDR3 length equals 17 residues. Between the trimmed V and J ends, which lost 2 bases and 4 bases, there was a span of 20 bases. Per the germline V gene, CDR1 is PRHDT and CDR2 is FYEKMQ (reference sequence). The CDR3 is CASSLRALGGLGTEAFF. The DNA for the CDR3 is TGTGCCAGCAGCTTACGTGCGCTGGGGGGGTTGGGCACTGAAGCTTTCTTT. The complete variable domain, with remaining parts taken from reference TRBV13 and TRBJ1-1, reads AAGVIQSPRHLIKEKRETATLKCYPIPRHDTVYWYQQGPGQDPQFLISFYEKMQSDKGSIPDRFSAQQFSDYHSELNMSSLELGDSALYFCASSLRALGGLGTEAFFGQGTRLTVV.

The CDR3 region is CASSYGQGANTGELFF. The CDR3 region has the DNA TGTGCCAGCAGCTACGGACAGGGGGCGAACACCGGGGAGCTGTTTTTT. V is TRBV7-2 and J is TRBJ2-2, with 10 bases lining up with TRBD1. The CDR3 consists of 16 residues. V lost 4 bases, J lost 0 bases, and 2 bases stayed unmatched. The germline gives CDR1 SGHTA, CDR2 FQGNSA.

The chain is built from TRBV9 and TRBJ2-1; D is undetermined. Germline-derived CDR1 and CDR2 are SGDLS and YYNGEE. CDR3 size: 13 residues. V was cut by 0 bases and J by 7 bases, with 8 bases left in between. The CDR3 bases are TGTGCCAGCAGCGTAGACAGAACGAATGAGCAGTTCTTC. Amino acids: CASSVDRTNEQFF.

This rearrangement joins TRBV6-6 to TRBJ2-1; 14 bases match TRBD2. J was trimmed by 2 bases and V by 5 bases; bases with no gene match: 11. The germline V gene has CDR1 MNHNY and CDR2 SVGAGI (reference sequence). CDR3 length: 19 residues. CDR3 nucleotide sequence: TGTGCCAGCAGTCGTACCGGGACTAGCGGGAGTGGCACCTACAATGAGCAGTTCTTC. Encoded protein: CASSRTGTSGSGTYNEQFF.

CDR3 in amino acids: CASSETPGSASPLHF. The CDR3 region has the DNA TGTGCCAGCAGCGAGACCCCAGGGTCAGCTTCACCCCTCCACTTT. J is TRBJ1-6 and V is TRBV11-2; perhaps TRBD1 as D (5 bases). Trimming pared 5 bases from V and 9 bases from J, leaving 17 bases between. Per the germline V gene, CDR1 is SGHAT and CDR2 is FQNNGV. CDR3 length: 15 residues.

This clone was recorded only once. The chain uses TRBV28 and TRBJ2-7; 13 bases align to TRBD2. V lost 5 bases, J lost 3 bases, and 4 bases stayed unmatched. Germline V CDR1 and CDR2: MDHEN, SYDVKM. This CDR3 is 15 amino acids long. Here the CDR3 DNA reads TGTGCCAGCAGTCAAGGACTAGCGGGAGTCTACGAGCAGTACTTC. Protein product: CASSQGLAGVYEQYF.

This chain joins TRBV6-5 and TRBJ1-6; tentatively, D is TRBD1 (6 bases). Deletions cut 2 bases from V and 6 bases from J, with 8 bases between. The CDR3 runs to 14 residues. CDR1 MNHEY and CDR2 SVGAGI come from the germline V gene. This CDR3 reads CASSYQGRNSPLHF. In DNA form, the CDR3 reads TGTGCCAGCAGTTACCAGGGGCGTAATTCACCCCTCCACTTT.

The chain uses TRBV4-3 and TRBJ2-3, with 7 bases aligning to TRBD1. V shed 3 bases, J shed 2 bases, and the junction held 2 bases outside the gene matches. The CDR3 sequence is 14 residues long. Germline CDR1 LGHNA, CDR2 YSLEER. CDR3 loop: CASSQDRLTDTQYF. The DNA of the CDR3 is TGCGCCAGCAGCCAGGACAGGCTCACAGATACGCAGTATTTT.

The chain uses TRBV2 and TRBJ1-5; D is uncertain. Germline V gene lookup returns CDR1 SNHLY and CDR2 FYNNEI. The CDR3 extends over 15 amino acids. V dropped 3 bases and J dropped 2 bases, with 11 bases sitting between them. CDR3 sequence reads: CASSDRGSGNQPQHF. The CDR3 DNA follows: TGTGCCAGCAGTGATCGGGGATCTGGCAATCAGCCCCAGCATTTT.

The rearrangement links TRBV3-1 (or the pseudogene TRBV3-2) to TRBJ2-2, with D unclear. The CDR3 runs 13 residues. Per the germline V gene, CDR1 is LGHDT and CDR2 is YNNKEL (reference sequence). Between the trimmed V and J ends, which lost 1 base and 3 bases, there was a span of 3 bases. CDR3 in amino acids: CASSQAYTGELFF. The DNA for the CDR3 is TGTGCCAGCAGCCAAGCATACACCGGGGAGCTGTTTTTT.

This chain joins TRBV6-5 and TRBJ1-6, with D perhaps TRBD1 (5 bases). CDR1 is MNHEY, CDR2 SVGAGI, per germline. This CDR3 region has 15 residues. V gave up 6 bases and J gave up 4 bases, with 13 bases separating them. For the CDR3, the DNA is TGTGCCAGCAGCGCGGAGGGGTTTTATAATTCACCCCTCCACTTT. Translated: CASSAEGFYNSPLHF.

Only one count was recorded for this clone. The CDR3 sequence: CASSPRVASGRTDTQYF. The CDR3 DNA is TGTGCCAGCAGCCCACGGGTGGCTAGCGGGAGGACAGATACGCAGTATTTT. The rearrangement joins TRBV5-6 to TRBJ2-3; 11 bases are shared with TRBD2. The CDR3 has 17 residues. CDR1 SGHDT and CDR2 YYEEEE come from the germline V gene. V was clipped by 4 bases and J by 3 bases; unmatched bases: 10.

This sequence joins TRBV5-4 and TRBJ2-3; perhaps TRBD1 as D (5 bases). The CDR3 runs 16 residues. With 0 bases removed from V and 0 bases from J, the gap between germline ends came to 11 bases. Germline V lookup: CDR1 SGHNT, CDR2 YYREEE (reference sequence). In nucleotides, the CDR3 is TGTGCCAGCAGCTTGGGACAGACAACTAGCACAGATACGCAGTATTTT. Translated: CASSLGQTTSTDTQYF.

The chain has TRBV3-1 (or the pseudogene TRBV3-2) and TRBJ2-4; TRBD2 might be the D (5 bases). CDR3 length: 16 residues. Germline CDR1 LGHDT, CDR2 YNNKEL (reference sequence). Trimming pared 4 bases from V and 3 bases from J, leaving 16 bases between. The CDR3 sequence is CASSPVSRDYKNIQYF. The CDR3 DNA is TGTGCCAGCAGCCCCGTGTCACGGGATTACAAAAACATTCAGTACTTC.

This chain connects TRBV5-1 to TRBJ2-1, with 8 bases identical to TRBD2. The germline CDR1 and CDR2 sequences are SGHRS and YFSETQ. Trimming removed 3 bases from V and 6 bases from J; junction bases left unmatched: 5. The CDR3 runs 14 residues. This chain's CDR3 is CASSSGGAINEQFF. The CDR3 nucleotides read TGCGCCAGCAGCTCCGGGGGGGCCATCAATGAGCAGTTCTTC. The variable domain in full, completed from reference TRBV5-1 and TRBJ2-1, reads KAGVTQTPRYLIKTRGQQVTLSCSPISGHRSVSWYQQTPGQGLQFLFEYFSETQRNKGNFPGRFSGRQFSNSRSEMNVSTLELGDSALYLCASSSGGAINEQFFGPGTRLTVL.

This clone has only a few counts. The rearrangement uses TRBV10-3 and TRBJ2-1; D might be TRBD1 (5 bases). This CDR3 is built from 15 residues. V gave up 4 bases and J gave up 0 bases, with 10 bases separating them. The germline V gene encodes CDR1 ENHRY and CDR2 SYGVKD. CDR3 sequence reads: CAISGADSSYNEQFF. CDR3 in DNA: TGTGCCATCAGTGGAGCCGACAGCTCCTACAATGAGCAGTTCTTC.

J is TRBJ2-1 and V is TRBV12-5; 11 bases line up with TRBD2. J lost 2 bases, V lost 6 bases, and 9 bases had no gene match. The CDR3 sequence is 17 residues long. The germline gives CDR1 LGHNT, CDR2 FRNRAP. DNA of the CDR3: TGTGCTAGTGGCCTGGTTGGGACTAGCGGAACCTACAATGAGCAGTTCTTC. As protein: CASGLVGTSGTYNEQFF.

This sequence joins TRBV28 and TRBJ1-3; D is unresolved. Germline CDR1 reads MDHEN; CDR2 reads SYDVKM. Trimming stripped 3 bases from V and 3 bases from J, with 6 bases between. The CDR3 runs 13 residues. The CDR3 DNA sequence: TGTGCCAGCAGTTTTACGGTTGGAAACACCATATATTTT. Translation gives CASSFTVGNTIYF.

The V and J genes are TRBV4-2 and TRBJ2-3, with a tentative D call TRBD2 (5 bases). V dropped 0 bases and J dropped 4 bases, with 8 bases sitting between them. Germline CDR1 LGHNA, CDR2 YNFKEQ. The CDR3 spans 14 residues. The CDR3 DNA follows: TGTGCCAGCAGCCAAGATGAGGGTGCAGATACGCAGTATTTT. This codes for CASSQDEGADTQYF.

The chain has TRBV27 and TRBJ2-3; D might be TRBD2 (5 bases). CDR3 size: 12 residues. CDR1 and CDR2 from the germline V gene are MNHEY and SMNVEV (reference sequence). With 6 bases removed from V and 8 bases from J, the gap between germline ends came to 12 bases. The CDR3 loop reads CASREFGVTQYF. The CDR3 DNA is TGTGCCAGCAGGGAATTCGGGGTTACGCAGTATTTT.

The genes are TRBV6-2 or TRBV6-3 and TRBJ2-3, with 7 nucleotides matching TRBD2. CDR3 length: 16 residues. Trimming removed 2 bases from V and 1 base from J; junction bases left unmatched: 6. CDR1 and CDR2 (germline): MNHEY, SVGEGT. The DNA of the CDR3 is TGTGCCAGCAGTTACACCCACGCGGGAGGCACAGATACGCAGTATTTT. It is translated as CASSYTHAGGTDTQYF.